A selection of T cell receptor beta chains follows, all from one sample in a study of cytomegalovirus exposure and HLA in healthy donors. Profiled with immunoSEQ multiplex PCR; TCRdb holds only in-frame clones, not every one. The sample has about 160,000 clones, roughly 80% seen once; the top ten hold about 2.4%. Sequenced: PBMCs. The receptor set was obtained from a male donor in good health and CMV-seronegative. Both conserved end residues are part of each CDR3. D genes are given only for firm matches. Only some rows state a clone size, as once, few, many or a class for expanded clones.

V gene	D gene	clone size	J gene	CDR3 DNA	CDR3 protein
TRBV25-1	-	-	TRBJ1-5	TGTGCCAGCAGTGACCCCGGGAGTGGTGCAGGGCCCCAGCATTTT	CASSDPGSGAGPQHF
TRBV4-2	-	-	TRBJ1-1	TGTGCCAGCAGCCAAGGTACTGGCGGTTACACTGAAGCTTTCTTT	CASSQGTGGYTEAFF
TRBV6-5	-	few	TRBJ2-7	TGTGCCAGCAGTTATAGGGGTGGGGGGGAGCAGTACTTC	CASSYRGGGEQYF
TRBV27	TRBD1	few	TRBJ1-1	TGTGCCAGCAGTTTAAGGGGGACAGGGAGCACTGAAGCTTTCTTT	CASSLRGTGSTEAFF
TRBV29-1	TRBD1	-	TRBJ1-4	TGCAGCGTTAAGACAGGGCCTCGGGAAAAACTGTTTTTT	CSVKTGPREKLFF
TRBV9	TRBD1	-	TRBJ1-6	TGTGCCAGCAGCGTCGGGCAGGGGGCCCATTCACCCCTCCACTTT	CASSVGQGAHSPLHF
TRBV5-6	TRBD2	-	TRBJ2-1	TGTGCCAGCAGCTTGGGGGGGAGGGGTTACAATGAGCAGTTCTTC	CASSLGGRGYNEQFF
TRBV7-7	TRBD2	-	TRBJ2-1	TGTGCTAGCAGCACAACTAGCGGAAACACAAATGAGCAGTTCTTC	CASSTTSGNTNEQFF
TRBV10-3	TRBD1	-	TRBJ2-7	TGTGCCATCAGGGAGGGGACAGGGGACTACGAGCAGTACTTC	CAIREGTGDYEQYF
TRBV5-6	-	-	TRBJ2-7	TGTGCCAGCAGCTTGTCTATCGTTATCTACGAGCAGTACTTC	CASSLSIVIYEQYF
TRBV9	-	-	TRBJ1-3	TGTGCCAGCAGCACCTTCGCATCAGGGGCTGGAAACACCATATATTTT	CASSTFASGAGNTIYF
TRBV6-5	TRBD2	-	TRBJ2-7	TGTGCCAGCAGTGGACTAGCGGGAGGTGGAGAGCAGTACTTC	CASSGLAGGGEQYF
TRBV7-2	-	-	TRBJ1-2	TGTGCCAGCAGCTTAGCCCAGGGATATAACTATGGCTACACCTTC	CASSLAQGYNYGYTF
TRBV5-6	TRBD2	few	TRBJ2-1	TGTGCCAGCAGCTTGGTGGGAGGGAACAATGAGCAGTTCTTC	CASSLVGGNNEQFF
TRBV7-9	-	-	TRBJ1-3	TGTGCCAGCAGCTTAGCTGGGAGGGCCGGAAACACCATATATTTT	CASSLAGRAGNTIYF
TRBV9	-	-	TRBJ1-1	TGTGCCAGCAGCCCTAGTGGTAGGTACACTGAAGCTTTCTTT	CASSPSGRYTEAFF